The 15 T cell receptor beta chains below come from one sample, sequenced in a study of T cell responses to AZD1222 COVID-19 vaccine. TCRdb's table, derived via immunoSEQ multiplex PCR, lists solely in-frame clones and lacks some. The profile shows 24,000 or so clones, around 87% of them singletons. Sequenced here: peripheral blood, sampled 28 days after the second AZD1222 dose. These receptors came from an adult who received the AZD1222 COVID-19 vaccine.

The V gene is TRBV7-9, the J gene TRBJ1-1; D might be TRBD1 (5 bases). Trimming shortened V by 5 bases and J by 4 bases, and 11 bases separated the two germline ends. There are 13 residues in the CDR3. Germline CDR1 and CDR2: SEHNR and FQNEAQ (reference sequence). CDR3: CASSQGSTTEAFF. The CDR3 DNA reads TGTGCCAGCAGCCAGGGTTCAACCACTGAAGCTTTCTTT.

The chain has TRBV6-2 or TRBV6-3 and TRBJ2-7; D unclear. The germline gives CDR1 MNHEY, CDR2 SVGEGT. The CDR3 consists of 12 residues. Trimming took off 4 bases at V and 2 bases at J, with 6 bases between the two ends. The CDR3 DNA sequence: TGTGCCAGCAGTTCTCGACCCTACGAGCAGTACTTC. Its protein is CASSSRPYEQYF.

The rearrangement links TRBV7-6 to TRBJ2-5; D might be TRBD2 (6 bases). Germline V CDR1 and CDR2: SGHVS, FNYEAQ. V shed 6 bases and J shed 1 base, with 15 bases lying between them. CDR3 size: 15 residues. CDR3 protein: CASRRWAGSQETQYF. The CDR3 bases are TGTGCCAGCAGGCGGTGGGCGGGATCCCAAGAGACCCAGTACTTC.

CDR3 loop: CASSLDPLGGSNYGYTF. The CDR3 region has the DNA TGTGCCAGCAGCTTAGACCCTCTTGGGGGGTCTAACTATGGCTACACCTTC. The chain uses TRBV11-2 and TRBJ1-2; TRBD1 might be the D (5 bases). The CDR3 has 17 residues. Germline V gene lookup returns CDR1 SGHAT and CDR2 FQNNGV. Trimming removed 0 bases at V and 0 bases at J, with 14 bases between.

The gene calls are TRBV15 and TRBJ1-5; D is ambiguous. Trimming removed 1 base at V and 4 bases at J, with 11 bases between. Germline loops: CDR1 LNHNV, CDR2 YYDKDF (reference sequence). The CDR3 runs 15 residues. The CDR3 reads CATSRVLGENQPQHF. CDR3 bases: TGTGCCACCAGCAGAGTACTTGGAGAAAATCAGCCCCAGCATTTT.

The chain couples TRBV7-8 to TRBJ2-7; D perhaps matches TRBD1 (6 bases). The CDR3 covers 12 residues. Trimming left V 11 bases short and J 3 bases short, with 14 bases between. Per germline, CDR1 SGHVS and CDR2 FQNEAQ. CDR3 loop: CASGDSGYEQYF. The CDR3 DNA reads as TGTGCCTCAGGGGATAGTGGCTACGAGCAGTACTTC.

The CDR3 spells CASSPLSPYEQYF. The CDR3 nucleotides read TGTGCCAGCAGTCCTCTGTCCCCCTACGAGCAGTACTTC. The rearrangement uses TRBV6-5 and TRBJ2-7, with D unclear. Trimming removed 5 bases at V and 2 bases at J, with 10 bases between. CDR1 is MNHEY and CDR2 is SVGAGI in the germline V gene. CDR3 length: 13 residues.

The chain is built from TRBV6-1 and TRBJ2-7; no clear D. The CDR3 spans 14 residues. Trimming removed 2 bases from V and 6 bases from J, with 14 bases in between. Germline CDR1 and CDR2: MNHNS and SASEGT. The CDR3 nucleotides are TGTGCCAGCAGTGAACTGGTTCAGTCAGGCGAGCAGTACTTC. This translates into CASSELVQSGEQYF.

This chain uses TRBV2 with TRBJ1-5, with D possibly being TRBD1 (5 bases). Germline CDR1 SNHLY, CDR2 FYNNEI. The CDR3 runs 14 residues. The V end was cut by 6 bases, the J end by 0 bases, with 9 bases between. This chain's CDR3 is CASRGRASNQPQHF. The CDR3 DNA reads TGTGCCAGCAGGGGACGGGCTAGCAATCAGCCCCAGCATTTT.

The J gene is TRBJ2-7, the V gene TRBV10-3, with 10 nucleotides matching TRBD2. Losses at the gene ends were 2 bases for V and 3 bases for J; bases not matched to a gene: 4. In germline, CDR1 is ENHRY, CDR2 SYGVKD. The CDR3 runs to 15 residues. CDR3 coding DNA: TGTGCCATCAGTGAGCCGGGACTAGCGAACTACGAGCAGTACTTC. Its translation is CAISEPGLANYEQYF.

V is TRBV5-1 and J is TRBJ1-1; unclear D gene. The germline V gene has CDR1 SGHRS and CDR2 YFSETQ. This CDR3 has 13 residues. V was shortened by 3 bases and J by 8 bases, with 14 bases between the two germline ends. CDR3 bases: TGCGCCAGCAGCTCCCAGGCGGCTGAGGAAGCTTTCTTT. It encodes CASSSQAAEEAFF.

The rearrangement joins TRBV20-1 to TRBJ2-1; 11 positions agree with TRBD2. There are 11 residues in the CDR3. Germline trimming cut 6 bases from V and 9 bases from J; bases unmatched to any gene: 1. The germline CDR1 and CDR2 sequences are DFQATT and SNEGSKA (reference sequence). CDR3 amino acids: CSAGLAGEQFF. The CDR3 nucleotides read TGCAGTGCCGGACTAGCGGGTGAGCAGTTCTTC.

V usage is TRBV28 and J usage is TRBJ1-6; no firm D call. Trimming pared 0 bases from V and 6 bases from J, leaving 15 bases between. Germline V lookup: CDR1 MDHEN, CDR2 SYDVKM. The CDR3 totals 17 residues. The CDR3 bases are TGTGCCAGCAGTTTATGGGGCAGCCGGATTAGTAATTCACCCCTCCACTTT. Amino acids: CASSLWGSRISNSPLHF. The full variable domain, with the rest looked up from reference TRBV28 and TRBJ1-6, is DVKVTQSSRYLVKRTGEKVFLECVQDMDHENMFWYRQDPGLGLRLIYFSYDVKMKEKGDIPEGYSVSREKKERFSLILESASTNQTSMYLCASSLWGSRISNSPLHFGNGTRLTVT.

This chain connects TRBV6-1 to TRBJ2-7; 9 positions match TRBD2. The CDR3 covers 13 residues. V trimming: 3 bases; J trimming: 3 bases; junction bases outside the gene matches: 0. The germline V gene encodes CDR1 MNHNS and CDR2 SASEGT. In DNA form, the CDR3 reads TGTGCCAGCAGTGAGCGGGAGGGCTACGAGCAGTACTTC. Translating it yields CASSEREGYEQYF.

V gene TRBV5-4 combines with J gene TRBJ2-7; 14 bases match TRBD2. Germline CDR1 SGHNT, CDR2 YYREEE (reference sequence). The CDR3 contains 16 residues. After removal of 4 bases from V and 4 bases from J, the junction contained 7 bases not matched to a gene. In DNA, the CDR3 is TGTGCCAGCAGCAGGGGACTAGCGGGAGATCCGTACGAGCAGTACTTC. This translates into CASSRGLAGDPYEQYF.